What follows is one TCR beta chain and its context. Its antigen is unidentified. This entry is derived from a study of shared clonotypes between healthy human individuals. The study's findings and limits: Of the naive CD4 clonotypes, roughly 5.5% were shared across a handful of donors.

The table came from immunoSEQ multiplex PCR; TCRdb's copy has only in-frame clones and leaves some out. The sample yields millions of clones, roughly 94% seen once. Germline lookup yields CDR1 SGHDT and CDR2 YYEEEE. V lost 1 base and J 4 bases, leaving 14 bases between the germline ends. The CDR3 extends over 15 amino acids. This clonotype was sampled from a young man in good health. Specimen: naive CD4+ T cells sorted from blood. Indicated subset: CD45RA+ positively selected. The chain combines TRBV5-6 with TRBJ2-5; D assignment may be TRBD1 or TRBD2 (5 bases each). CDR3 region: CASSLSSPGAETQYF. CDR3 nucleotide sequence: TGTGCCAGCAGCTTGAGTAGCCCCGGGGCAGAGACCCAGTACTTC.